This T cell receptor (beta chain) was retrieved from a study of blood T cell repertoires in COVID-19 (dated by TCRdb to the early 2020s). Broadly, across the study: Samples covering the acute and convalescent phases of COVID-19 were provided by collaborators in the United States, Italy and Spain. The sample metadata nearly always contained a de-identified subject ID, COVID-19 status, age in years and sex. The material from the prospective study consisted of cDNA or gDNA derived from T cells, B-cell-depleted T cells, or PBMCs. Samples were obtained from the ongoing ImmuneRACE study (first 160 participants) and from over 1,000 subjects provided by 6 global collaborators. Where HLA class I and class II types were available, the types were taken from metadata supplied by the sample provider, not from assay-based typing. Subjects who had been exposed to COVID-19, were actively infected with it, or had recovered from it provided the deeply sampled blood TCRbeta repertoires that made up the dataset. The repertoires were made available in a free public database intended to serve as a resource for research on the immune response to SARS-CoV-2.

Here is what the overall study found, with its caveats: How much clinical and demographic metadata was included differed by source and by participant, and the metadata was provided uncurated.

One collaborating source in Seattle enrolled patients while the patients were actively infected and followed the patients over time throughout the course of disease. The collaborating institutions used their own protocols to collect whole blood in K2EDTA tubes. For TCRbeta analysis, collaborators shipped samples as frozen whole blood, isolated PBMCs, or DNA extracted from either of those sample types. TCRbeta CDR3 regions were amplified from genomic DNA by means of the immunoSEQ Assay, a bias-controlled multiplex PCR. As for how the authors treated the data: The number of nucleated cells in each sample was estimated from the amplification of reference gene primers within the assay. To quantify the absolute abundance of each unique TCRbeta CDR3 rearrangement, sequence reads were collapsed and filtered. For each sample, productive Simpson clonality was calculated as the square root of Simpson's diversity index over productive rearrangements. TCRdb carries this immuneACCESS record with in-frame sequences only. Its versions omit some clonotypes, under half of them owing to an unresolved V gene in the studies checked, with the rest unexplained. That table supplies the V and J calls and clone size; D and trimming were determined from the DNA. The sample table lists hundreds of thousands of clones, around 89% of them with a count of one. The ten biggest clones cover less than 3.5% of the sample.

For this clone: Its antigen has not been determined. No clone much larger than this one lies a single base away; base qualities are absent.

The germline V gene encodes CDR1 SGHRS and CDR2 YFSETQ. The CDR3, cysteine through phenylalanine, is 12 amino acids long. The DNA shown is the 36-base CDR3, in frame from base 1. V lost 7 bases and J lost 4 bases, and the count of bases not matched to a germline gene is 5. This sequence originates from a woman aged 30 to 39 with COVID-19, enrolled during active disease. In this chain, TRBV5-1 is recombined with TRBJ2-7; TRBD2 fits 7 bases in the junction. Sequenced: peripheral blood. The encoded CDR3 is CASGRVGYEQYF. The DNA sequence follows: TGCGCCAGCGGGAGGGTAGGGTACGAGCAGTACTTC.